This TCR beta chain appears in the sequencing data of a study of T-cell memory formation after mild COVID-19. Study at large: Each donor largely had its own TCR clusters.

The CDR3 has 16 amino acids. Study conclusions and caveats: Memory from before infection featured some responding clones, which suggests cross-reactive memory joined.

The TCR alpha and TCR beta cDNA libraries, bearing sample barcodes and UMIs, were generated by 5'RACE using constant-segment primers. TCRdb independently ran MiXCR on the 5' RACE reads; one entry per CDR3 protein. Of 220,000 or so distinct CDR3 sequences listed, about 9.2% were seen once; the top ten hold 3.5%. In this sample, this clonotype turned up a few times. The target antigen is unknown. The V call is TRBV21-1, the J call TRBJ2-2; TRBD1 reflects the table's D call only, with no check against the DNA. TRBV21-1 is noted as a pseudogene. The TCR sequence derives from a young man who had mild COVID-19 (a few samples of this study predate the infection). Cell type and time point are not known. Material: PBMCs or a T cell subset sorted from them (not recorded which). The CDR3 nucleotides are TGTGCCAGCAGCAAAGGGGACAGGGGAAGACCCGGGGAGCTGTTTTTT. It codes for CASSKGDRGRPGELFF.